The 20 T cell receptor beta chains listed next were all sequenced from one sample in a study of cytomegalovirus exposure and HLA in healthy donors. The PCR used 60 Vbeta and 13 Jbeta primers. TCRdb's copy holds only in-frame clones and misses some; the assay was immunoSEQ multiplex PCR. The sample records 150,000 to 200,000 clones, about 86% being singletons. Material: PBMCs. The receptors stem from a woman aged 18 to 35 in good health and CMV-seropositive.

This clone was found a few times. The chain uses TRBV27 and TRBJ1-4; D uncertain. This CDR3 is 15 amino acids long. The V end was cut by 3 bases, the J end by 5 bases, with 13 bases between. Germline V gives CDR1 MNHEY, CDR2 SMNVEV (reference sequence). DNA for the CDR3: TGTGCCAGCAGTTTCTTTGGGAGAGGAAATGAAAAACTGTTTTTT. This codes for CASSFFGRGNEKLFF.

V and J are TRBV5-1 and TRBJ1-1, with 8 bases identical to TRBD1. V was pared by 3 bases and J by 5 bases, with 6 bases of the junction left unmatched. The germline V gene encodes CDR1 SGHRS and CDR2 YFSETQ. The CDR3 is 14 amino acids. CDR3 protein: CASSWTRGRTEAFF. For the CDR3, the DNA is TGCGCCAGCAGCTGGACCAGGGGGCGTACTGAAGCTTTCTTT.

The CDR3 DNA is TGTGCCAGCAGTGAAGGGGTTAGCGGGGCGGCAGATACGCAGTATTTT. Its protein is CASSEGVSGAADTQYF. The chain joins TRBV6-1 to TRBJ2-3, with 8 bases lining up with TRBD2. Germline CDR1 reads MNHNS; CDR2 reads SASEGT. This CDR3 has 16 residues. Trimming removed 1 base from V and 4 bases from J; junction bases left unmatched: 7.

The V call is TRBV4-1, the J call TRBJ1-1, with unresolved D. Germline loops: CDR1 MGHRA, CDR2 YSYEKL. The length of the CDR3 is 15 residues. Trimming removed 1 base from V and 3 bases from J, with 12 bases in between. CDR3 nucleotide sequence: TGCGCCAGCAGCCAAGGAAGTCACCGCGACACTGAAGCTTTCTTT. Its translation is CASSQGSHRDTEAFF.

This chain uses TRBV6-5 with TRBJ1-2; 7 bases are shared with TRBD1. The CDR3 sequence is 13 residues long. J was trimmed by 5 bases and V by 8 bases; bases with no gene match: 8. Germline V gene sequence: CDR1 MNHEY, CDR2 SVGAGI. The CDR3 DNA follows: TGTGCCAGCCGCACAGGGACAGATTATGGCTACACCTTC. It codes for CASRTGTDYGYTF.

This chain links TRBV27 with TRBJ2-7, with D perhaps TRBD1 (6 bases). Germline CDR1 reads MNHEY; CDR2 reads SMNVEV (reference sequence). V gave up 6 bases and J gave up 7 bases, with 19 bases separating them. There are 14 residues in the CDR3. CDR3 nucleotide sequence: TGTGCCAGCAGACGAAAGTCCCTTCAGGGGGAGCAGTACTTC. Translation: CASRRKSLQGEQYF.

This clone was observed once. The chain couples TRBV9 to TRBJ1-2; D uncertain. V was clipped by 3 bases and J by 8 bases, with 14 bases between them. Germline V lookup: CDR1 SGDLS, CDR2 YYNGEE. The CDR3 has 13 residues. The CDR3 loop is CASSGSGSTGYTF. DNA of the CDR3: TGTGCCAGCAGCGGATCCGGGTCGACGGGCTACACCTTC.

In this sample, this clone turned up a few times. CDR3 DNA sequence: TGTGCCAGCAGCCCCGGGACAGAATACAATGAGCAGTTCTTC. The encoded protein is CASSPGTEYNEQFF. The V gene is TRBV7-3, the J gene TRBJ2-1, with TRBD1 matching over 7 bases. The length of the CDR3 is 14 residues. The V gene's germline CDR1 is SGHTA and CDR2 FQGTGA. Unmatched junction bases numbered 5, after V lost 5 bases and J lost 4 bases.

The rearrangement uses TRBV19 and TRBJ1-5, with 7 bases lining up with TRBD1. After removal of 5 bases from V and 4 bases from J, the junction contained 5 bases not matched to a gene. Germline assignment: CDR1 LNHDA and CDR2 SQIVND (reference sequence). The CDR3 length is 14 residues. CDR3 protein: CASSPWTGNQPQHF. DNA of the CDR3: TGTGCCAGTAGTCCCTGGACAGGTAATCAGCCCCAGCATTTT.

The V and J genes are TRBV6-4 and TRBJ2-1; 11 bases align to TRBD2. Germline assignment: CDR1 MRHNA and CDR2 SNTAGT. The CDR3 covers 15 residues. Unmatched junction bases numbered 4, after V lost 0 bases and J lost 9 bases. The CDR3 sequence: CASSDSSGGAGEQFF. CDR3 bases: TGTGCCAGCAGTGACTCTAGCGGGGGGGCAGGTGAGCAGTTCTTC.

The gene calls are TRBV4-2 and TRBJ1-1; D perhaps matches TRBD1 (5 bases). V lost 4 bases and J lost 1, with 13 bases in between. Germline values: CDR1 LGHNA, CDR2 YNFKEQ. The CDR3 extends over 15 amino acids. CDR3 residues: CASSLSLTGNTEAFF. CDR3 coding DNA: TGTGCCAGCAGCCTGTCCCTAACAGGGAACACTGAAGCTTTCTTT.

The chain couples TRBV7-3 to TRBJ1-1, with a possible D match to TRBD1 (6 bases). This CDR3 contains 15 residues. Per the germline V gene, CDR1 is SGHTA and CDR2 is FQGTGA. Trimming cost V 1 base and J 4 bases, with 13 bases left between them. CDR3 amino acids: CASSLNGGSVTEAFF. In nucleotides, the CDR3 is TGTGCCAGCAGCTTAAATGGGGGCTCGGTCACTGAAGCTTTCTTT.

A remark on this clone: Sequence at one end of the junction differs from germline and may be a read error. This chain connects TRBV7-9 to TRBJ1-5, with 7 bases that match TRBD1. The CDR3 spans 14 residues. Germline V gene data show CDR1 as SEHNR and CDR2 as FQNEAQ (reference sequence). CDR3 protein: CSSSSGQAGQPQHF. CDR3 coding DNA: TGTTCCAGCAGTTCCGGACAGGCAGGACAGCCCCAGCATTTT. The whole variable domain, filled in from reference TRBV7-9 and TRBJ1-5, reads DTGVSQNPRHKITKRGQNVTFRCDPISEHNRLYWYRQTLGQGPEFLTYFQNEAQLEKSRLLSDRFSAERPKGSFSTLEIQRTEQGDSAMYLCSSSSGQAGQPQHFGDGTRLSIL.

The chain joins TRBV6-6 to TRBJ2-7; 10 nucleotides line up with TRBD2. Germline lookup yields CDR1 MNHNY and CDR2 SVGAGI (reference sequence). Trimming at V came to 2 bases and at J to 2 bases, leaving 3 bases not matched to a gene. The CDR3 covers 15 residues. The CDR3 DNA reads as TGTGCCAGCAGTTACCCAGCGGGGGGGACCTACGAGCAGTACTTC. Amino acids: CASSYPAGGTYEQYF.

Here the CDR3 reads CASSLGTSGGETQYF. Written as DNA, the CDR3 is TGCGCCAGCAGCTTGGGGACTAGCGGGGGGGAGACCCAGTACTTC. The chain links TRBV5-1 to TRBJ2-5; 14 bases fit TRBD2. The ends lost 0 bases at V and 5 bases at J; junction bases unmatched: 0. This CDR3 spans 15 amino acids. Germline CDR1 is SGHRS and CDR2 is YFSETQ. The full variable domain, in which reference TRBV5-1 and TRBJ2-5 provide the parts outside the CDR3, is KAGVTQTPRYLIKTRGQQVTLSCSPISGHRSVSWYQQTPGQGLQFLFEYFSETQRNKGNFPGRFSGRQFSNSRSEMNVSTLELGDSALYLCASSLGTSGGETQYFGPGTRLLVL.

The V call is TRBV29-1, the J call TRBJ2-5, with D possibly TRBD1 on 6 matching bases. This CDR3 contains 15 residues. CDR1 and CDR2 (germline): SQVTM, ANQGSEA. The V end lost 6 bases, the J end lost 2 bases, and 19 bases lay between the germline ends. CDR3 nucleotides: TGCAGCGTAGCAGGAAGAACAGGGTCTCAAGAGACCCAGTACTTC. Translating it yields CSVAGRTGSQETQYF.

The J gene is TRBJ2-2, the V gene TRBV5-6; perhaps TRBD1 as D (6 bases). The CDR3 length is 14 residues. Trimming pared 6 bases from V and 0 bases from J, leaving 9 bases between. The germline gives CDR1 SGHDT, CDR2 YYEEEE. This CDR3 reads CASNRATNTGELFF. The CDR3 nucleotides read TGTGCCAGCAACAGGGCCACGAACACCGGGGAGCTGTTTTTT.

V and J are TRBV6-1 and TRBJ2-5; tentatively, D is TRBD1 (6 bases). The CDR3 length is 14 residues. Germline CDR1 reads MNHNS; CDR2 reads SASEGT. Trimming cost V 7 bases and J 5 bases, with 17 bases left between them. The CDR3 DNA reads TGTGCCAGCACCCCCTTAACAGGGTTGGAGACCCAGTACTTC. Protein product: CASTPLTGLETQYF.

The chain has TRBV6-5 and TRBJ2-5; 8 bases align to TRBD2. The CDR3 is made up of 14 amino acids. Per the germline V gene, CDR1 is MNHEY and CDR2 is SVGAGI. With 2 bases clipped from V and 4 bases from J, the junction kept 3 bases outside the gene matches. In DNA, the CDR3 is TGTGCCAGCAGTTACGGGACTAGGGTAGAGACCCAGTACTTC. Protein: CASSYGTRVETQYF.

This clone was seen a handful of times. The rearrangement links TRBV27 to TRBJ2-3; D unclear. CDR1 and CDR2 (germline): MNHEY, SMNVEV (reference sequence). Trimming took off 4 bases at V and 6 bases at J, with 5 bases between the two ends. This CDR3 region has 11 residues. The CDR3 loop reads CASSSGDTQYF. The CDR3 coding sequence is TGTGCCAGCAGTTCAGGCGATACGCAGTATTTT.